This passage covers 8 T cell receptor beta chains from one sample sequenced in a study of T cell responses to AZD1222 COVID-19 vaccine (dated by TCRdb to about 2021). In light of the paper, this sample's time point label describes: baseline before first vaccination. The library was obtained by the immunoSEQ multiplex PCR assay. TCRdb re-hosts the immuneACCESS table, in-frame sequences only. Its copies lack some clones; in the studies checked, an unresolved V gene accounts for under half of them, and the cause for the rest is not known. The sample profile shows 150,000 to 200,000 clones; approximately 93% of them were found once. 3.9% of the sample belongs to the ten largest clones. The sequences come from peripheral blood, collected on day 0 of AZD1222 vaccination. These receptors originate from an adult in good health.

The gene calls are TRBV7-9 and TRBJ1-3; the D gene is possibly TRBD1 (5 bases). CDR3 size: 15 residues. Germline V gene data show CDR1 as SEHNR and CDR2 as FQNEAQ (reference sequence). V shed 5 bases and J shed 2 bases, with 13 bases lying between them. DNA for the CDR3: TGTGCCAGCAGCGTAATGGGCAGGGCTGGAAACACCATATATTTT. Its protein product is CASSVMGRAGNTIYF.

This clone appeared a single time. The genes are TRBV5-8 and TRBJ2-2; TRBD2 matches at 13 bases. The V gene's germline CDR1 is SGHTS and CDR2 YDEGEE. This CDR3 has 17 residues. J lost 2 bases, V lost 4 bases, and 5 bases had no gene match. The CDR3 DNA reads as TGTGCCAGCAGCGCTCGACTAGCGGGGGGTAACACCGGGGAGCTGTTTTTT. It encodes CASSARLAGGNTGELFF.

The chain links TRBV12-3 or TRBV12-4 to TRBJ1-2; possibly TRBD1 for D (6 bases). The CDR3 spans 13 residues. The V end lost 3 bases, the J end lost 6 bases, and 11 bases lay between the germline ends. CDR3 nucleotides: TGTGCCAGCAGTTTTTTAGGGGGTAATGGCTACACCTTC. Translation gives CASSFLGGNGYTF.

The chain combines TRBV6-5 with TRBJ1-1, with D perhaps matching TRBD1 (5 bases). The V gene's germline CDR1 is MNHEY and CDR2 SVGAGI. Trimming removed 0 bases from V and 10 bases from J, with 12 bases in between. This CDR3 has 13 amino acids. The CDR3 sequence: CASSYSEGRGAFF. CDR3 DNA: TGTGCCAGCAGTTACTCGGAGGGGAGGGGAGCTTTCTTT.

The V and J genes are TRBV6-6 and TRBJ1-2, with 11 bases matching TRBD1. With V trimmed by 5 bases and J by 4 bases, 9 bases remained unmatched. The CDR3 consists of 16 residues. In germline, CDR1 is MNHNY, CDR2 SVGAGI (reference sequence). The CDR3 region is CASSGPGTGGSYGYTF. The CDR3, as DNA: TGTGCCAGCAGTGGTCCCGGGACAGGGGGGAGCTATGGCTACACCTTC.

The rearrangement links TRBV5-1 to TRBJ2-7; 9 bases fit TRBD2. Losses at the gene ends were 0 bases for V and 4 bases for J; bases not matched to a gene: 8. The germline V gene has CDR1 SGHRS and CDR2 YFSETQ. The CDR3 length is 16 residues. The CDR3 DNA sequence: TGCGCCAGCAGCTTGGCCCCGAGCGGGGGGACGTACGAGCAGTACTTC. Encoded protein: CASSLAPSGGTYEQYF.

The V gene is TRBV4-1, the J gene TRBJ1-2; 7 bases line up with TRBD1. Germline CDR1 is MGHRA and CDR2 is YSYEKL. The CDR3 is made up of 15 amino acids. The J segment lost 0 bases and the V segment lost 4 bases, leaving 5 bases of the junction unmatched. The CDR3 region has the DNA TGCGCCAGCAGCCGGGTGCAGGGGGCTAACTATGGCTACACCTTC. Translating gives CASSRVQGANYGYTF.

The CDR3 spells CSVLGRPSSYEQYF. The CDR3 region has the DNA TGCAGCGTCTTAGGACGGCCGAGCTCCTACGAGCAGTACTTC. V and J are TRBV29-1 and TRBJ2-7, with D unresolved. Germline CDR1 and CDR2: SQVTM and ANQGSEA. The CDR3 runs to 14 residues. Deletions cut 6 bases from V and 0 bases from J, with 15 bases between.